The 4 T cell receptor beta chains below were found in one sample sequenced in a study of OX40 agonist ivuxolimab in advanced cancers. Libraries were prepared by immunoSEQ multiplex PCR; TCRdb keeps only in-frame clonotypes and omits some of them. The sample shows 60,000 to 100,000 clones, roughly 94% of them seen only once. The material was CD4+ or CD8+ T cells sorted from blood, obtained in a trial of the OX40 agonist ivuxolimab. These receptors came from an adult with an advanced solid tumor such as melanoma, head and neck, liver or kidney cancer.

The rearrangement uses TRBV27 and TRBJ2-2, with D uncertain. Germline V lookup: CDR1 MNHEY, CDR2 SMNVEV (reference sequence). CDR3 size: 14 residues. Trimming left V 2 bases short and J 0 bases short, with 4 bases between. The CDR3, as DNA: TGTGCCAGCAGTTTAGTTTCGAACACCGGGGAGCTGTTTTTT. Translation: CASSLVSNTGELFF.

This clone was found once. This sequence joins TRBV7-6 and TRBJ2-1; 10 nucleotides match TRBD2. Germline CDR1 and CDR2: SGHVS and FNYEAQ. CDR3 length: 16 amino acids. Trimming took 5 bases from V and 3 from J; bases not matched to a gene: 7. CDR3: CASSLLSGGLYNEQFF. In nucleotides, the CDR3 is TGTGCCAGCAGCCTCCTTAGCGGGGGGCTCTACAATGAGCAGTTCTTC.

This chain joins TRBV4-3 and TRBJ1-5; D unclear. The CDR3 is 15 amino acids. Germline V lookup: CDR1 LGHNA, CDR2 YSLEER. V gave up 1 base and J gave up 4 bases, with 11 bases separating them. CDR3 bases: TGCGCCAGCAGCCAAGTCCTAGGGCCAAATCAGCCCCAGCATTTT. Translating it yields CASSQVLGPNQPQHF.

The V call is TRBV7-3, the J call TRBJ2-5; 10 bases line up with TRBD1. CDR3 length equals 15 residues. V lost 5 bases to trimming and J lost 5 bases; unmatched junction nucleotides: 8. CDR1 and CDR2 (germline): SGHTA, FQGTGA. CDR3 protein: CASSPRQGARETQYF. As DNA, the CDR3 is TGTGCCAGCAGCCCTCGACAGGGGGCGAGGGAGACCCAGTACTTC. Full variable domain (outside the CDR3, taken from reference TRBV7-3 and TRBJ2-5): GAGVSQTPSNKVTEKGKYVELRCDPISGHTALYWYRQSLGQGPEFLIYFQGTGAADDSGLPNDRFFAVRPEGSVSTLKIQRTERGDSAVYLCASSPRQGARETQYFGPGTRLLVL.